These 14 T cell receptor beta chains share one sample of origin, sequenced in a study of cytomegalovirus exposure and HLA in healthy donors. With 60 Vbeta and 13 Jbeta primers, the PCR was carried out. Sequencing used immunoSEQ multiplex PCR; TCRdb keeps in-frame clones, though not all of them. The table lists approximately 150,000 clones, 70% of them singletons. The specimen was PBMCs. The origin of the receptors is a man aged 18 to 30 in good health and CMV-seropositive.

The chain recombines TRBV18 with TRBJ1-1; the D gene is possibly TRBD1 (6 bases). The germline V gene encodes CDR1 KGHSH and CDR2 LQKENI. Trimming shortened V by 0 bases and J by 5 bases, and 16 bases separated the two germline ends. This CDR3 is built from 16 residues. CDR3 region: CASSPPMGQRGTEAFF. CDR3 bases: TGTGCCAGCTCACCACCGATGGGCCAAAGGGGGACTGAAGCTTTCTTT.

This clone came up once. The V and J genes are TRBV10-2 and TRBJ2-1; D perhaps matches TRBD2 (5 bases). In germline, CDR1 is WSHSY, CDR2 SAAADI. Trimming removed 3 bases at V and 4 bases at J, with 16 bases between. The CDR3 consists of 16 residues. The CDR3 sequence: CASSDRISGSYNEQFF. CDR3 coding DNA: TGCGCCAGCAGTGACCGTATTTCGGGATCGTACAATGAGCAGTTCTTC.

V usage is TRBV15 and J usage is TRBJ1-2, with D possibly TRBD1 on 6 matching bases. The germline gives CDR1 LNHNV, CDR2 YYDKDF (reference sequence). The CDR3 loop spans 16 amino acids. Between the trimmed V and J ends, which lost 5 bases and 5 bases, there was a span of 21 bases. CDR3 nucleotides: TGTGCCACCAGCGGTGGTGGGGGGGGCTCCAGGTATGGCTACACCTTC. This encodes CATSGGGGGSRYGYTF.

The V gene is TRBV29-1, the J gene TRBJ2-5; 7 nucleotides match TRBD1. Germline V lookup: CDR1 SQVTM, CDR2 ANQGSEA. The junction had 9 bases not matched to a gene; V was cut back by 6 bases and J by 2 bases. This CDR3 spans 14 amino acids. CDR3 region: CSVVKTGQQETQYF. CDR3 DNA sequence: TGCAGCGTGGTCAAGACAGGGCAACAAGAGACCCAGTACTTC.

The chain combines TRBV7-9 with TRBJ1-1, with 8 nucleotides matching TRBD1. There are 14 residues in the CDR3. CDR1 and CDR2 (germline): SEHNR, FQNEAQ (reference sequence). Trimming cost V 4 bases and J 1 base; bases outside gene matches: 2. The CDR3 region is CASSSGGANTEAFF. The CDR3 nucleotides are TGTGCCAGCAGCTCAGGGGGCGCGAACACTGAAGCTTTCTTT.

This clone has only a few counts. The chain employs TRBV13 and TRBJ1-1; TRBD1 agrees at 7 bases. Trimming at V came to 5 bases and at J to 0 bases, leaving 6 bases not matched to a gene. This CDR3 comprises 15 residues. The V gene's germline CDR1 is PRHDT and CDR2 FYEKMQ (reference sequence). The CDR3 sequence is CASSPGDRLNTEAFF. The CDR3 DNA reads TGTGCCAGCAGCCCAGGGGACAGACTGAACACTGAAGCTTTCTTT.

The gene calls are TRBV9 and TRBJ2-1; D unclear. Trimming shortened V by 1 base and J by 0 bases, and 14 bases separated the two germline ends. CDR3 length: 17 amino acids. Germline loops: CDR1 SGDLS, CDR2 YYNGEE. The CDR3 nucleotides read TGTGCCAGCAGCGTATTAGGCAGCGCTAGCTCCTACAATGAGCAGTTCTTC. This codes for CASSVLGSASSYNEQFF.

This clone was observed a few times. For the CDR3, the DNA is TGTGCCAGCAGCCCGCTGGGGGGGGTTAATGAGCAGTTCTTC. The encoded protein is CASSPLGGVNEQFF. This chain links TRBV7-3 with TRBJ2-1, with 7 bases aligning to TRBD2. This CDR3 has 14 residues. Germline values: CDR1 SGHTA, CDR2 FQGTGA. Trimming removed 5 bases from V and 7 bases from J; junction bases left unmatched: 8.

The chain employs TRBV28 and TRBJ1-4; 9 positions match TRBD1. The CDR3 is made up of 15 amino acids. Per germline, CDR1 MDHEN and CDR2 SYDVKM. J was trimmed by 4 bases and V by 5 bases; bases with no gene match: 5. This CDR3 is CASSTRDRVNEKLFF. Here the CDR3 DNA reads TGTGCCAGCAGTACACGGGACAGGGTTAATGAAAAACTGTTTTTT.

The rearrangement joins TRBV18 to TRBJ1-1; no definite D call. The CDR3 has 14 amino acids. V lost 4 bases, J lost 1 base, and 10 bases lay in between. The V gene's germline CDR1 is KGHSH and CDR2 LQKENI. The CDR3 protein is CASSLRGGNTEAFF. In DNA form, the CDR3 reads TGTGCCAGCTCACTGCGAGGAGGGAACACTGAAGCTTTCTTT.

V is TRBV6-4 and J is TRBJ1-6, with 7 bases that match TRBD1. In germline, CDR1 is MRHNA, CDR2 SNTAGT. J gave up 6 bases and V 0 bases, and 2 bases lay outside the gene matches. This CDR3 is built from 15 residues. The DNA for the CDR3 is TGTGCCAGCAGTGACTCGAGGGGGCCTAATTCACCCCTCCACTTT. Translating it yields CASSDSRGPNSPLHF.

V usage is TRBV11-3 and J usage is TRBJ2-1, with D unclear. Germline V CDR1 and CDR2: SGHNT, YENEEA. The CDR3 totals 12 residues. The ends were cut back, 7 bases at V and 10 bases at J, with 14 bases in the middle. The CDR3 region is CASTRASGEQFF. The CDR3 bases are TGTGCCAGCACCCGCGCTTCCGGGGAGCAGTTCTTC.

The CDR3 nucleotides read TGTGCCAGCTGTAGAGGGCGGGACCCTGTAACCAGCCCAACTAATGAAAAACTGTTTTTT. This sequence encodes CASCRGRDPVTSPTNEKLFF. The V gene is TRBV19, the J gene TRBJ1-4, with a possible D match to TRBD1 (5 bases). Trimming took 9 bases from V and 0 from J, leaving 29 bases between them. Looked up from germline, CDR1 is LNHDA and CDR2 is SQIVND (reference sequence). There are 20 residues in the CDR3.

The CDR3 DNA reads as TGTGCCAGCAGTATGACAGGGGAAGCTTTCTTT. This encodes CASSMTGEAFF. The J gene is TRBJ1-1, the V gene TRBV11-2; 7 bases match TRBD1. Germline loops: CDR1 SGHAT, CDR2 FQNNGV. The CDR3 totals 11 residues. The J segment lost 8 bases and the V segment lost 6 bases, leaving 3 bases of the junction unmatched.